This TCR beta chain is from a study of blood T cell repertoires in COVID-19. Deletions cut 3 bases from V and 6 bases from J, with 6 bases between. This CDR3 contains 12 residues. In the original analysis: Reference gene primers were amplified, and this amplification served to estimate nucleated cell counts. The method was immunoSEQ multiplex PCR; TCRdb's version includes in-frame clones alone and lacks a portion of them. V and J calls and clone size are those listed in that table; D and trimming were worked out from the DNA. The sample has about 230,000 clones, 81% seen once. The V call is TRBV12-3 or TRBV12-4, the J call TRBJ1-5; the D is unclear. The sequenced sample was peripheral blood. The TCR was taken from a woman of 80 years or more with acute or convalescent COVID-19. As DNA, the CDR3 is TGTGCCAGCAGTTTGGCGGGTCAGCCCCAGCATTTT. Translation: CASSLAGQPQHF.